The sample holds one count of the clone carrying this T cell receptor (beta chain). The antigen remains undetermined. This entry is derived from a study of cytomegalovirus exposure and HLA in healthy donors. Overall study findings and caveats: Rarity marked most TCR sequences, yet some public TCRs occurred in many donors. Overall, about 160 TCR beta chains were annotated as cytomegalovirus-associated.

The germline V gene encodes CDR1 MGHRA and CDR2 YSYEKL. This CDR3 has 16 residues. The trim removed 0 bases at V and 8 bases at J, leaving 10 bases unmatched. The donors were part of the validation cohort, which consisted of 120 subjects and was separate from the first cohort of 666 subjects. Assay: immunoSEQ multiplex PCR; the TCRdb copy retains only in-frame clones and omits some. The table shows 100,000 or so clones, with approximately 90% occurring only once. The source material was PBMCs. The origin of this receptor is a woman between 18 and 29 years old in good health and CMV-seropositive. The chain employs TRBV4-1 and TRBJ1-2; the match to TRBD1 covers 9 bases. The DNA of the CDR3 is TGCGCCAGCAGCCAAGATCACAGGGGGCCGTTTTTGGGCTACACCTTC. The encoded protein is CASSQDHRGPFLGYTF.